What follows are 9 T cell receptor beta chains derived from one specimen sequenced in a study of OX40 agonist ivuxolimab in advanced cancers. Assay: immunoSEQ multiplex PCR; the TCRdb copy retains only in-frame clones and omits some. The data contain approximately 74,000 clones, about nine tenths of them seen just once; the ten biggest clones take up roughly 0.55%. The sample in question was CD4+ or CD8+ T cells sorted from blood, obtained in a trial of the OX40 agonist ivuxolimab. These receptors all come from an adult with an advanced solid tumor such as melanoma, head and neck, liver or kidney cancer.

The rearrangement uses TRBV7-8 and TRBJ2-1, with D maybe TRBD2 (6 bases). CDR1 and CDR2 (germline): SGHVS, FQNEAQ. V lost 4 bases, J lost 4 bases, and 11 bases lay in between. The length of the CDR3 is 14 residues. The CDR3 coding sequence is TGTGCCAGCAGCTGGTTTAGCGGTTACAATGAGCAGTTCTTC. This gives the protein CASSWFSGYNEQFF.

The chain carries TRBV5-4 and TRBJ2-3, with 7 bases identical to TRBD2. V shed 4 bases, J shed 2 bases, and the junction held 7 bases outside the gene matches. The CDR3 totals 15 residues. The V gene's germline CDR1 is SGHNT and CDR2 YYREEE (reference sequence). The CDR3 DNA is TGTGCCAGCAGCCGACGGGAGGTTTACACAGATACGCAGTATTTT. Its translation: CASSRREVYTDTQYF. Using reference TRBV5-4 and TRBJ2-3 for the parts outside the CDR3, the full variable domain is ETGVTQSPTHLIKTRGQQVTLRCSSQSGHNTVSWYQQALGQGPQFIFQYYREEENGRGNFPPRFSGLQFPNYSSELNVNALELDDSALYLCASSRREVYTDTQYFGPGTRLTVL.

This clone was picked up a small number of times. The genes are TRBV5-4 and TRBJ2-1; weak D call: TRBD1 (5 bases). Per the germline V gene, CDR1 is SGHNT and CDR2 is YYREEE (reference sequence). V was trimmed by 0 bases and J by 4 bases, leaving 8 bases between them. This CDR3 is built from 14 residues. CDR3 sequence reads: CASSLVQGYNEQFF. The DNA for the CDR3 is TGTGCCAGCAGCTTGGTGCAGGGATACAATGAGCAGTTCTTC.

This chain uses TRBV19 with TRBJ2-7, with D possibly being TRBD1 (6 bases). Looked up from germline, CDR1 is LNHDA and CDR2 is SQIVND (reference sequence). The CDR3 has 14 amino acids. Trimming left V 4 bases short and J 2 bases short, with 12 bases between. CDR3 sequence reads: CASSRDRYPYEQYF. Written as DNA, the CDR3 is TGTGCCAGTAGTAGAGACAGGTACCCCTACGAGCAGTACTTC.

V gene TRBV6-5 combines with J gene TRBJ2-7, with D maybe TRBD1 (6 bases). V shed 0 bases and J shed 3 bases, with 12 bases lying between them. Germline CDR1 and CDR2: MNHEY and SVGAGI. There are 15 residues in the CDR3. CDR3 sequence reads: CASSYSMGAYYEQYF. The CDR3 bases are TGTGCCAGCAGTTACTCAATGGGGGCTTACTACGAGCAGTACTTC.

Only one count was recorded for this clone. This chain links TRBV7-2 with TRBJ2-7, with 7 positions matching TRBD1. The CDR3 totals 15 residues. The germline CDR1 and CDR2 sequences are SGHTA and FQGNSA. V was pared by 5 bases and J by 0 bases, with 7 bases of the junction left unmatched. CDR3 residues: CASSPAGTVSYEQYF. Written as DNA, the CDR3 is TGTGCCAGCAGCCCCGCCGGGACAGTCTCCTACGAGCAGTACTTC. Using reference TRBV7-2 and TRBJ2-7 for the parts outside the CDR3, the full variable domain is GAGVSQSPSNKVTEKGKDVELRCDPISGHTALYWYRQSLGQGLEFLIYFQGNSAPDKSGLPSDRFSAERTGGSVSTLTIQRTQQEDSAVYLCASSPAGTVSYEQYFGPGTRLTVT.

V is TRBV6-5 and J is TRBJ2-1; 8 bases fit TRBD1. The V and J ends lost 4 bases and 3 bases, in that order; junction bases with no gene match: 8. Germline V gives CDR1 MNHEY, CDR2 SVGAGI. CDR3 length equals 16 residues. The CDR3 here is CASSSPAGGNYNEQFF. The CDR3 DNA sequence: TGTGCCAGCAGTTCACCCGCAGGGGGCAACTACAATGAGCAGTTCTTC.

J is TRBJ2-3 and V is TRBV9; 8 positions agree with TRBD1. With V trimmed by 1 base and J by 5 bases, 3 bases remained unmatched. The V gene's germline CDR1 is SGDLS and CDR2 YYNGEE. This CDR3 is built from 14 residues. The CDR3 sequence is CASSVQGAGDTQYF. Here the CDR3 DNA reads TGTGCCAGCAGCGTACAGGGGGCCGGAGATACGCAGTATTTT.

V and J are TRBV25-1 and TRBJ2-7, with TRBD1 as a possible D gene (5 bases). Germline V lookup: CDR1 MGHDK, CDR2 SYGVNS. V lost 2 bases and J lost 3, with 17 bases in between. The CDR3 loop spans 16 amino acids. CDR3 DNA: TGTGCCAGCAGTGAAAGGGGTTCAGGCCTGTTCTACGAGCAGTACTTC. This gives the protein CASSERGSGLFYEQYF.